The clone carrying this T cell receptor beta chain was observed a few times. Specified time point: sample taken at primary tumor resection. Tumor, nontumor lung or frozen PBMC supplied whole RNA that was sequenced unsorted. V shed 0 bases and J shed 3 bases, with 12 bases lying between them. This CDR3 is built from 15 residues. The germline V gene encodes CDR1 SGHRS and CDR2 YFSETQ. Individually, TCR cDNA molecules were each labelled with a unique molecular identifier. TCRdb recomputed calls from the 5' RACE reads with MiXCR, one row per CDR3 protein. The sample has about 90,000 distinct CDR3 sequences, under 9% seen once; the top ten hold 6.9%. The data were obtained in a study of spatial heterogeneity in lung cancer. At the level of the study: Consistently, beta-chain sequences turned up in larger numbers than alpha-chain sequences did.

Sequenced here: PBMCs, sampled at surgery. This chain uses TRBV5-1 with TRBJ1-2; D unclear. The sequence was collected from a male donor with early-stage non-small cell lung cancer. The CDR3 region is CASSLGSPPDYGYTF. In nucleotides, the CDR3 is TGCGCCAGCAGCTTGGGTAGCCCACCTGACTATGGCTACACCTTC.